Below, one T cell receptor (beta chain) is given with its context. This clone was counted between two and nine times. Its antigen is currently not known. No qualities accompany the bases; no much larger clone lies one base away. The entire isolated RNA was reverse transcribed using the High Capacity cDNA Reverse Transcription Kit, and thus expressed TCRB transcripts were sequenced. Naive, central memory and regulatory T cell samples underwent deep immunoSEQ sequencing, averaging about 3.57 million total reads per sample. Sorted cells were lysed in RLT buffer and RNA was extracted with DNase-treated RNeasy Micro or Mini kits, depending on cell number. Each cell subset was processed separately to prevent cross-contamination, with patient and healthy donor samples processed together. Using the immunoSEQ multiplex PCR, TCRB sequences were amplified from cDNA into 87-bp fragments spanning the CDR3 region. The amplicons were sequenced using the Illumina HiSeq platform. Processing in the source paper ran as follows. Synthetic template baselines were used to correct PCR bias computationally, reads within Hamming distance 2 were collapsed, and singletons that could not be merged were discarded. Reads were aligned against IMGT so that V, D and J genes, CDR3 length and insertions or deletions at six rearrangement sites could be assigned. Within each subset, clonotype counts were normalized to sorted cell number, after which true diversity and Gini coefficients were computed with the tcR R package. Repertoire sharing was quantified using the overlap coefficient calculated on TCRB nucleotide sequences. As a proxy for the pre-selection repertoire, out-of-frame TCRB sequences from naive cells were analyzed. Imported from immuneACCESS, the table was reduced by TCRdb to in-frame sequences with V and J called. These copies leave out some clones; in studies compared against another copy, an unresolved V gene accounts for under half, and the cause of the remainder is not known. Clone size and V and J calls were adopted from that table, with D and trimming inferred from the DNA. Here the sample has 350,000 to 450,000 clones; around 13% occur a single time. The ten largest clones take up around 0.035% of the sample.

The germline V gene gives CDR1 as SGHTA and CDR2 as FQGNSA. Between the V and J ends, shortened by 4 bases and 7 bases respectively, the junction contains 7 bases. From the cysteine through the phenylalanine, the CDR3 covers 11 amino acids. Solely the CDR3 DNA is kept, with 33 bases framed from the first base. Each donor gave one peripheral blood draw, averaging around 120 mL, which was collected into heparinised tubes. A BD FACSAria II and a panel including CD45RO, CCR7, CD25, CD127, CD95 and CD27 were used to sort naive, central memory, regulatory and stem cell-like memory CD4+ T cells. Every sorted population had a purity above 95%. PBMCs were separated immediately by Lymphoprep density gradient centrifugation and were stained directly, without being cultured. To minimize batch effects, samples were stained and sorted in pairs, one healthy donor with one patient per experiment. This sample was taken from a study of beta chain features in type 1 diabetes (dated by TCRdb to 2017 to 2018). Study-level background: No differences in mean age, gender distribution, total cell number or subset yield were found between patients and healthy donors. A total of some 100,000,000 sorted cells were examined across all samples, and the number of cells per subset was strongly correlated with RNA yield. In the study, recently diagnosed type 1 diabetes patients and matched healthy donors were compared on the TCRB repertoires of their sorted circulating CD4+ T cell subsets. Regulatory and stem cell-like memory subsets were obtained from only 8 patients and roughly eight healthy donors, while naive and central memory subsets were obtained from all 28 donors. On the study overall, not on this receptor specifically: A moderate but significant shortening of TCRB CDR3 length was observed in type 1 diabetes patients in all four CD4+ subsets. Naive, central memory and regulatory TCRB repertoires appeared to be more similar among patients than among healthy donors. Only small numbers of individuals were included in the HLA sub-analyses, which left unresolved whether HLA type had any influence on TCRB rearrangement. Sequencing cDNA rather than genomic DNA could over-represent highly expressing activated cells, although activation and CD3 levels did not differ between groups. Shorter templates might be favored by PCR, yet because patient and control samples were amplified and corrected together, any such skew would affect both groups equally. Fewer insertions and more nucleotide deletions at VDJ recombination sites were observed in patients with type 1 diabetes, implying thymic rearrangement abnormalities.

This receptor was identified in a man younger than 40 in good health. Sequenced material: naive CD4+ T cells from blood. Taken with the paper, the label for cell subset or site translates to: true naive CD4+ T cells. This sequence uses TRBV7-2 and TRBJ1-2; the D gene is not confidently resolved. The DNA sequence is TGTGCCAGCAGCTGGACGGGTGGCTACACCTTC. The resulting protein is CASSWTGGYTF. With the portions outside the CDR3 filled from the reference TRBV7-2 and TRBJ1-2 genes, the complete variable region becomes GAGVSQSPSNKVTEKGKDVELRCDPISGHTALYWYRQSLGQGLEFLIYFQGNSAPDKSGLPSDRFSAERTGGSVSTLTIQRTQQEDSAVYLCASSWTGGYTFGSGTRLTVV.